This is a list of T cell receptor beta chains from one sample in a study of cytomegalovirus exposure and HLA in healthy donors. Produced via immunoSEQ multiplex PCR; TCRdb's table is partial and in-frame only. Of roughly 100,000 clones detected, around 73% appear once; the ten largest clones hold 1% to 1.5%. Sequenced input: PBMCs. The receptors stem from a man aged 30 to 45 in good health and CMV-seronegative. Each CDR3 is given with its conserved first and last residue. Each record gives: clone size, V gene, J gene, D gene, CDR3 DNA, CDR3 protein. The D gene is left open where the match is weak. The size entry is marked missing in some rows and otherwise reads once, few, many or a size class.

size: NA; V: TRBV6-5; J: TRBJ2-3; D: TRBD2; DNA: TGTGCCAGTCTCGGACTAGCGGAAGATACGCAGTATTTT; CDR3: CASLGLAEDTQYF
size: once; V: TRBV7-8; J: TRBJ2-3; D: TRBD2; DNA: TGTGCCAGCAGCTTCTCGGCGGGAGGGCAGTATTTT; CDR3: CASSFSAGGQYF
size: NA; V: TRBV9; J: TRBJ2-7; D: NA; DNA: TGTGCCAGCAGCGTAGCACAGGCCTCCTACGAGCAGTACTTC; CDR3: CASSVAQASYEQYF
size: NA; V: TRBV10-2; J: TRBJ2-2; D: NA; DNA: TGCGCCAGCAGTGAGTCTGGACACACCACCGGGGAGCTGTTTTTT; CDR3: CASSESGHTTGELFF
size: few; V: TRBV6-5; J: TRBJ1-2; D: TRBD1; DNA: TGTGCCAGCGCAGGGGGTGAGGCCTATGGCTACACCTTC; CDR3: CASAGGEAYGYTF
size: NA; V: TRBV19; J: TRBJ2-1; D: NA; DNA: TGTGCCAGTAGTATAGGACTAAATGAGCAGTTCTTC; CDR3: CASSIGLNEQFF
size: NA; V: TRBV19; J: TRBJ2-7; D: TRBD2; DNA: TGTGCCAGTAGTGCAGGCGGGGGGTTCGAGCAGTACTTC; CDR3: CASSAGGGFEQYF
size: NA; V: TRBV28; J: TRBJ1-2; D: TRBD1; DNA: TGTGCCAGCAGGCTGCCAGGGGGATCTGGCTACACCTTC; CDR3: CASRLPGGSGYTF
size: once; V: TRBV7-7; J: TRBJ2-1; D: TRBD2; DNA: TGTGCCAGCAGCCGAGCGGGAGACAATGAGCAGTTCTTC; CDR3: CASSRAGDNEQFF
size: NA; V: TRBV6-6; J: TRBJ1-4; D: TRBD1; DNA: TGTGCCAGCAGCCAAACAGGGGGGCCTAATGAAAAACTGTTTTTT; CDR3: CASSQTGGPNEKLFF
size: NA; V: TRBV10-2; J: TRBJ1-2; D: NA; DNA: TGCGCCAGCAGTTTAGGGGACTATGGCTACACCTTC; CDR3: CASSLGDYGYTF
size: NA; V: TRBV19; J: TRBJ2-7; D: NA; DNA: TGTGCCAGTAGTATAGCTACGGGCGAGCAGTACTTC; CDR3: CASSIATGEQYF
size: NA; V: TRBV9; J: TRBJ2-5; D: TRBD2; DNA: TGTGCCAGCAGCCCGGGAGCGGGAGTGGCAGAGACCCAGTACTTC; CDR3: CASSPGAGVAETQYF
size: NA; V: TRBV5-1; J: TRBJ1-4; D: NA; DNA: TGCGCCAGCAGCCCCGGGAGTACAACTAATGAAAAACTGTTTTTT; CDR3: CASSPGSTTNEKLFF
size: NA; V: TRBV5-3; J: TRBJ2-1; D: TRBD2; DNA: TGTGCCAGAAGCTCCTACCGAGCGGGAAGGATTGATGAGCAGTTCTTC; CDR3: CARSSYRAGRIDEQFF
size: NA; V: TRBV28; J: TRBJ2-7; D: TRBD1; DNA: TGTGCCACCATACCGGGACAGGGCTACGAGCAGTACTTC; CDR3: CATIPGQGYEQYF
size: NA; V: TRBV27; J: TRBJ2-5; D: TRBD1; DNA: TGTGCCAGCAGCTCCGGGACAGGGGGCGGGGAGACCCAGTACTTC; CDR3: CASSSGTGGGETQYF
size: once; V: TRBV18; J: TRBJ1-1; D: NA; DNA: TGTGCCAGCTCACCCCAGCGGGGTTTGAACACTGAAGCTTTCTTT; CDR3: CASSPQRGLNTEAFF
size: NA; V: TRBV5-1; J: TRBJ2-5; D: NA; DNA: TGCGCCAGCGGGCAGCTCGTAGGAGAGACCCAGTACTTC; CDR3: CASGQLVGETQYF
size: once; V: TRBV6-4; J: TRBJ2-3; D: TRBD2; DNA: TGTGCCAGCAGTGACTCCGGGACTAGCGGGGGGGATACGCAGTATTTT; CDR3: CASSDSGTSGGDTQYF
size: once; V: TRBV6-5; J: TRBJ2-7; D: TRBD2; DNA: TGTGCCAGCAGGCGGGGGCGGGGGGGCTCCTACGAGCAGTACTTC; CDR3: CASRRGRGGSYEQYF
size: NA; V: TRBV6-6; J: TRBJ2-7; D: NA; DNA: TGTGCCAGCAGTTACTTTCGGCTAGCAGACTACGAGCAGTACTTC; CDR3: CASSYFRLADYEQYF
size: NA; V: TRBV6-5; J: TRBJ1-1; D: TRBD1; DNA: TGTGCCAGCAAGACACCAGGGGGTGGCTCTTTCTTT; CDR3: CASKTPGGGSFF
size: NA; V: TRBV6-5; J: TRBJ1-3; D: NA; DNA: TGTGCCAGCAGCTACCGACGGGGGTCGGGAAACACCATATATTTT; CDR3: CASSYRRGSGNTIYF
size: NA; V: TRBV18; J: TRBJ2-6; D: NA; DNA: TGTGCCAGCTCACCAGTAGAGGCCGCCAGCTCTGGGGCCAACGTCCTGACTTTC; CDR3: CASSPVEAASSGANVLTF
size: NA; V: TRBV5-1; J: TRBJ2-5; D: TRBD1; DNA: TGCGCCAGCAGCTTTTCGGCAGGGGGTGAGACCCAGTACTTC; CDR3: CASSFSAGGETQYF
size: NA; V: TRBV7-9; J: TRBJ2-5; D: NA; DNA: TGTGCCAGCAGCTTATTAGGGGCAGAGACCCAGTACTTC; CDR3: CASSLLGAETQYF
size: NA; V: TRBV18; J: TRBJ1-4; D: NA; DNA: TGTGCCAGCTCACAAACCAGCGCAACTAATGAAAAACTGTTTTTT; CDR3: CASSQTSATNEKLFF
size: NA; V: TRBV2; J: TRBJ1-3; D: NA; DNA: TGTGCCAGCAGCCAGGAAGGATCTGGAAACACCATATATTTT; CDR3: CASSQEGSGNTIYF
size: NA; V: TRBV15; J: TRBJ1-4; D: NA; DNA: TGTGCCACCAGCAGAGATCTAGTGGCAACTAATGAAAAACTGTTTTTT; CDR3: CATSRDLVATNEKLFF
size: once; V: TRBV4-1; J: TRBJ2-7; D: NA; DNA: TGCGCCAGCAGCCAAGGGGTAAGACAGGAGCAGTACTTC; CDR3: CASSQGVRQEQYF
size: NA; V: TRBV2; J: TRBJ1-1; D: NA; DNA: TGTGCCAGCAGTGAAAAGGACAGCGTGAACACTGAAGCTTTCTTT; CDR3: CASSEKDSVNTEAFF
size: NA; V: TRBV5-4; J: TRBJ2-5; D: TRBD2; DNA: TGTGCCAGCAGCACTCGACTAGCGGGGGGGCTGGAGGAGACCCAGTACTTC; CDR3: CASSTRLAGGLEETQYF
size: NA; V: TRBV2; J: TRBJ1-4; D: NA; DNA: TGTGCCATCCCGGACACTACAAATGAAAAACTGTTTTTT; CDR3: CAIPDTTNEKLFF
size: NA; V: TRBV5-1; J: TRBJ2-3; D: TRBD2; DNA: TGCGCCAGCAGCGCCCTACTAGCGGGAGGGCCCAATACGCAGTATTTT; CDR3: CASSALLAGGPNTQYF
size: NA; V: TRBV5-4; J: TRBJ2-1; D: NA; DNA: TGTGCCAGCAGCTTGCGGCTAGAGGTTGTAGGAAATGAGCAGTTCTTC; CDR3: CASSLRLEVVGNEQFF
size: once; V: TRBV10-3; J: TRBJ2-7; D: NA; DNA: TGTGCCATCAGTGAGTCCCGAGACTACGAGCAGTACTTC; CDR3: CAISESRDYEQYF
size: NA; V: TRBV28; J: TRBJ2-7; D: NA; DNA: TGTGCCAGCACTAAGGAGGGGACGTCCCTTTTC; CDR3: CASTKEGTSLF
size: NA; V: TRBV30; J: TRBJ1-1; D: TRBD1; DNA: TGTGCCTGGACGAGGGGGCTTGACACTGAAGCTTTCTTT; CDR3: CAWTRGLDTEAFF
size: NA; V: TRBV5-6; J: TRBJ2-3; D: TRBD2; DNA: TGTGCCAGCAGCTTGGCAGCGGGAGGGCGAGGAGATACGCAGTATTTT; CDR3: CASSLAAGGRGDTQYF
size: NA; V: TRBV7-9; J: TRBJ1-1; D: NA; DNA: TGTGCCAGCAGCGTAGCACGGTCTGAAGCTTTCTTT; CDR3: CASSVARSEAFF
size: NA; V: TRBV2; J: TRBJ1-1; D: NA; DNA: TGTGCCAGCTCCCCAAACCGCGGGGATATGAACACTGAAGCTTTCTTT; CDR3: CASSPNRGDMNTEAFF
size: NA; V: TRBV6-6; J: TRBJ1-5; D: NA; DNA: TGTGCCAGCAGCCTCCCAGGGGCCAATCAGCCCCAGCATTTT; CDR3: CASSLPGANQPQHF